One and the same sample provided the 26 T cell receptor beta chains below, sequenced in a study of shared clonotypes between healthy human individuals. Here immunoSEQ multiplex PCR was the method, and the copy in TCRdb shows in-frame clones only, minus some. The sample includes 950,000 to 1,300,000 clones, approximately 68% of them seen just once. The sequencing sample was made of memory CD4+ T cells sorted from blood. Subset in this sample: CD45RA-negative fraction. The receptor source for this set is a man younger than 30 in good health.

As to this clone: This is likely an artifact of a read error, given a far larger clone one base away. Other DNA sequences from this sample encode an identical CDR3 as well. The CDR3 sequence is CASSLDEGWTYEQYF. Here the CDR3 DNA reads TGTGCCAGCAGCTTAGATGAGGGATGGACCTATGAGCAGTACTTC. J is TRBJ2-7 and V is TRBV7-6; D possibly corresponds to TRBD2 (5 bases). Germline assignment: CDR1 SGHVS and CDR2 FNYEAQ. The CDR3 is 15 residues long.

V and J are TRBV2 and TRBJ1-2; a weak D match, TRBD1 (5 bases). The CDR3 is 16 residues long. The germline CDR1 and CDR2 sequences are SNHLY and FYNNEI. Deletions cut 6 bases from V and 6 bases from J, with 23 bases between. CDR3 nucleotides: TGTGCCAGCAGCGTTCAGGGCCCCATAGGAATGGATGGCTACACCTTC. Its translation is CASSVQGPIGMDGYTF.

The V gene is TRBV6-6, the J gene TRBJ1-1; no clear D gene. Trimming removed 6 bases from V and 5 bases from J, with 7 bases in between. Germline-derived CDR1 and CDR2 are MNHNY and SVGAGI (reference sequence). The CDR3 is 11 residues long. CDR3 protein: CASRQQTEAFF. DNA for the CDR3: TGTGCCAGCAGGCAACAGACTGAAGCTTTCTTT.

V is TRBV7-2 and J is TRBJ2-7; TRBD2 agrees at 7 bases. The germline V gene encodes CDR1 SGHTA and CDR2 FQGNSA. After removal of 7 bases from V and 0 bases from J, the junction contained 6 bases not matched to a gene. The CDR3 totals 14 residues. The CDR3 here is CASTQTSYSYEQYF. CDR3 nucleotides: TGTGCCAGCACACAGACTAGCTACTCCTACGAGCAGTACTTC.

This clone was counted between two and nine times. The DNA for the CDR3 is TGTGCCGCGGGAAACCTGGAGCTGTTTTTT. This encodes CAAGNLELFF. V usage is TRBV30 and J usage is TRBJ2-2; TRBD2 is a possible D gene (6 bases). This CDR3 contains 10 residues. Per germline, CDR1 GTSNPN and CDR2 SVGIG (reference sequence). V lost 8 bases and J lost 10, with 11 bases in between.

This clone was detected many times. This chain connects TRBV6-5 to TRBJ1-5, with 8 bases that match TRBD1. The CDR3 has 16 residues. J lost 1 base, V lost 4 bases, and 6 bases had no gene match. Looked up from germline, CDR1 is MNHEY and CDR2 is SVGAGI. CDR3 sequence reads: CASSFGQGLSNQPQHF. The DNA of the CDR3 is TGTGCCAGCAGTTTCGGACAGGGTTTAAGCAATCAGCCCCAGCATTTT.

CDR3 in amino acids: CASSVRTDNSPLHF. CDR3 DNA: TGTGCCAGCAGCGTCAGGACGGATAATTCACCCCTCCACTTT. The V and J genes are TRBV9 and TRBJ1-6; D is uncertain. CDR3 size: 14 residues. Germline-derived CDR1 and CDR2 are SGDLS and YYNGEE. With 2 bases removed from V and 5 bases from J, the gap between germline ends came to 8 bases.

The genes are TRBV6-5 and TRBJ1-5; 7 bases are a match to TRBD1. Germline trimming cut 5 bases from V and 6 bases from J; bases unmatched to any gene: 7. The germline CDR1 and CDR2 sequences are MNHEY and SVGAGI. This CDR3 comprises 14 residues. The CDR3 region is CASSLDRAIQPQHF. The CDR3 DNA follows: TGTGCCAGCAGTCTAGACAGGGCAATTCAGCCCCAGCATTTT.

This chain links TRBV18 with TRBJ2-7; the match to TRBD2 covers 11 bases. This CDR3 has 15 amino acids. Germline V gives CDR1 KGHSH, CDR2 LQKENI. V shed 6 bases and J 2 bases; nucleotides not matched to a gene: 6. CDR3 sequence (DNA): TGTGCCAGCTCCCCAACTAGCGGGAGAACCTACGAGCAGTACTTC. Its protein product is CASSPTSGRTYEQYF.

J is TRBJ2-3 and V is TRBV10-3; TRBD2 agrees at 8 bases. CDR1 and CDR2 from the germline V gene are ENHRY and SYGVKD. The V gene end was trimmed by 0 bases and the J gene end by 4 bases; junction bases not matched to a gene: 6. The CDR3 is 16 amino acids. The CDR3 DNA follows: TGTGCCATCAGTGAGTCGGGCGGGGGGAATGCAGATACGCAGTATTTT. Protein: CAISESGGGNADTQYF.

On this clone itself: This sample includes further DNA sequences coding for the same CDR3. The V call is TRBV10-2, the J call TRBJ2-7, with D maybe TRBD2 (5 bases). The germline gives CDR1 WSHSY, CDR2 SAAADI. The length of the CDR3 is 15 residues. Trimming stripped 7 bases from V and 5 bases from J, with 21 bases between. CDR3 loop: CASNREVGNVNEQYF. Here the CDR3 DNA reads TGCGCCAGCAATCGGGAAGTCGGTAATGTGAACGAGCAGTACTTC.

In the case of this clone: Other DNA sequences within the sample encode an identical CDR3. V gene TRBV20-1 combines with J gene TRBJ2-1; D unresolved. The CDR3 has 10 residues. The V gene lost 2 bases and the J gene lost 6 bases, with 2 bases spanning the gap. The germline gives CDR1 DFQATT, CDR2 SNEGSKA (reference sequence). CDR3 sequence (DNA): TGCAGTGCTAGAAGCAATGAGCAGTTCTTC. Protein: CSARSNEQFF.

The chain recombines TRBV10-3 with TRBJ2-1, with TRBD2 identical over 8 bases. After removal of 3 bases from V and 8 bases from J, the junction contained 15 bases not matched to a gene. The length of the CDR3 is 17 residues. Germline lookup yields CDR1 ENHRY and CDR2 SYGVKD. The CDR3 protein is CAISDRGGGGPSDEQFF. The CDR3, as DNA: TGTGCCATCAGTGATAGAGGAGGCGGGGGGCCGTCCGATGAGCAGTTCTTC.

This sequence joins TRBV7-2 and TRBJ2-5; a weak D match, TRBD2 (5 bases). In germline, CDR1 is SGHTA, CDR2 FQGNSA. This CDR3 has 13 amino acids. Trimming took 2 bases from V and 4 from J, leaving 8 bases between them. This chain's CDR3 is CASSLLGRETQYF. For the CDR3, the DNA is TGTGCCAGCAGCTTATTGGGGAGAGAGACCCAGTACTTC.

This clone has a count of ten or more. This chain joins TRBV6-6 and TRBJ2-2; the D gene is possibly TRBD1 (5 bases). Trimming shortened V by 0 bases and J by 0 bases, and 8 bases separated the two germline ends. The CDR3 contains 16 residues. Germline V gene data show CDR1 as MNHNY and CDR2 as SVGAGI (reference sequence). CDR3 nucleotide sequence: TGTGCCAGCAGTTACTCTAAGGGGACGAACACCGGGGAGCTGTTTTTT. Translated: CASSYSKGTNTGELFF.

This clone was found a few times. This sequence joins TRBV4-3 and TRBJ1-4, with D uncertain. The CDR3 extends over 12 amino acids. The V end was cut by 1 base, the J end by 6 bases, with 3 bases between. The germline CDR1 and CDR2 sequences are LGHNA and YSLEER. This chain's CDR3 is CASSQGHEKLFF. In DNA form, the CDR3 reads TGCGCCAGCAGCCAAGGGCATGAAAAACTGTTTTTT.

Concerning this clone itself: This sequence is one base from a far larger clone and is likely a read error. The CDR3 sequence: CASSSRDTQYF. CDR3 nucleotides: TGCGCCAGCAGCTCCAGGGATACGCAGTATTTT. The chain recombines TRBV4-1 with TRBJ2-3; D remains unclear. The length of the CDR3 is 11 residues. V was shortened by 5 bases and J by 6 bases, with 6 bases between the two germline ends. Germline CDR1 is MGHRA and CDR2 is YSYEKL.

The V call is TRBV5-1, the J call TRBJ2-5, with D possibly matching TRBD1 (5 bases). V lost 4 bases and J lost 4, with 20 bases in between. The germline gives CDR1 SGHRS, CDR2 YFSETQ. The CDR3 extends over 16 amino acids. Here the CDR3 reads CASSLGGAELRETQYF. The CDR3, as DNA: TGCGCCAGCAGCCTGGGTGGGGCAGAATTGCGAGAGACCCAGTACTTC. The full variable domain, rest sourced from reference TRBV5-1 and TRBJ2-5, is KAGVTQTPRYLIKTRGQQVTLSCSPISGHRSVSWYQQTPGQGLQFLFEYFSETQRNKGNFPGRFSGRQFSNSRSEMNVSTLELGDSALYLCASSLGGAELRETQYFGPGTRLLVL.

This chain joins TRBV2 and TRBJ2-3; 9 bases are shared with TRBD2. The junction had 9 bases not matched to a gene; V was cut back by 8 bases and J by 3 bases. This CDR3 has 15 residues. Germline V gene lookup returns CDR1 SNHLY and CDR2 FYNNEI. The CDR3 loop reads CASGGLAGLTDTQYF. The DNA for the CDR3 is TGTGCCAGCGGGGGGCTAGCGGGACTTACAGATACGCAGTATTTT.

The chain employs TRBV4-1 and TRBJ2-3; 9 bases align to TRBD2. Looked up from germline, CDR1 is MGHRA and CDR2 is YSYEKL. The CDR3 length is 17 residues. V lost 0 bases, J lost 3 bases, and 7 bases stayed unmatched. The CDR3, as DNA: TGCGCCAGCAGCCAAGATAGATGGCGGGGGGGGACAGATACGCAGTATTTT. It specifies CASSQDRWRGGTDTQYF.

The CDR3 reads CASSPEGITSGNTIYF. CDR3 nucleotides: TGTGCCAGCAGCCCGGAGGGGATCACCTCTGGAAACACCATATATTTT. The chain joins TRBV5-4 to TRBJ1-3; D perhaps matches TRBD1 (5 bases). The V and J ends lost 4 bases and 0 bases respectively, with 14 bases between them. The CDR3 runs to 16 residues. Germline values: CDR1 SGHNT, CDR2 YYREEE (reference sequence).

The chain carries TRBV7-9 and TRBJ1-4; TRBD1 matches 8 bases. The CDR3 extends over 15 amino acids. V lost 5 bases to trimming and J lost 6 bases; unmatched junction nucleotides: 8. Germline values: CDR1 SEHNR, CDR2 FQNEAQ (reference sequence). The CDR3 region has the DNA TGTGCCAGCAGCGTATCAACGGGACAGGATGAAAAACTGTTTTTT. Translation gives CASSVSTGQDEKLFF.

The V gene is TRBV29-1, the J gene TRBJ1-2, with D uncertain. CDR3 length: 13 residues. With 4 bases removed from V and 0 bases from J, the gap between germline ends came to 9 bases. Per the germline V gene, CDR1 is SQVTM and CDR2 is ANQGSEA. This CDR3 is CSVGSDSNYGYTF. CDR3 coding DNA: TGCAGCGTTGGGTCAGATTCTAACTATGGCTACACCTTC.

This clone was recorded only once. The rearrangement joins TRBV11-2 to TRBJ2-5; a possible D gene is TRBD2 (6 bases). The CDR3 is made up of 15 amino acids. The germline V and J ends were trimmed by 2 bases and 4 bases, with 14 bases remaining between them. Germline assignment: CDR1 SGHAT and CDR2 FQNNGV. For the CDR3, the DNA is TGTGCCAGCAGCTTAATTGGCGGGGCCTTAGAGACCCAGTACTTC. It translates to CASSLIGGALETQYF.

CDR3 sequence reads: CASSEQGANYGYTF. CDR3 coding DNA: TGTGCCAGCTCTGAACAGGGAGCTAACTATGGCTACACCTTC. This rearrangement joins TRBV18 to TRBJ1-2; a possible D gene is TRBD1 (6 bases). The CDR3 runs to 14 residues. CDR1 and CDR2 from the germline V gene are KGHSH and LQKENI. Trimming took off 6 bases at V and 0 bases at J, with 11 bases between the two ends.

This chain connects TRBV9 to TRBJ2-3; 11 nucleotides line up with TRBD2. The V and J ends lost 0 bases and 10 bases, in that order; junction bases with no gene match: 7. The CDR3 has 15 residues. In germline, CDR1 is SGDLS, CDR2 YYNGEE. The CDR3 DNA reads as TGTGCCAGCAGCGTAGATAGCGGGAGGGGCAATGCGCAGTATTTT. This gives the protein CASSVDSGRGNAQYF.